This is a list of T cell receptor beta chains from one sample in a study of vaccination and CD4 T cells after COVID-19. TCRdb re-analysed the PCR reads in MiXCR, keeping a single row per CDR3 protein. This table has 15,000 to 20,000 distinct CDR3 sequences, under 55% appearing once. Their recognized antigens are unknown. The sample was CD4+ T cells from blood, cultured in vitro, taken about 7 months after SARS-CoV-2 vaccination. These receptors came from a human donor who had recovered from COVID-19. Both conserved end residues are part of each CDR3. A D gene is named only where the DNA matches it firmly. Where a row states a size, it is once, few, many or the class of an expanded clone; other rows omit it.

J: TRBJ1-2; V: TRBV7-2; D: TRBD1; size: few; CDR3: CASSAQQGNGYTF; DNA: TGTGCCAGCAGCGCCCAACAGGGGAATGGCTACACCTTC
J: TRBJ1-6; V: TRBV20-1; D: NA; size: NA; CDR3: CSALGQSYNSPLHF; DNA: TGCAGTGCTCTCGGACAGTCCTATAATTCACCCCTCCACTTT
J: TRBJ1-6; V: TRBV11-3; D: NA; size: NA; CDR3: CASSYLGHNSPLHF; DNA: TGTGCCAGCAGCTATCTGGGGCATAATTCACCCCTCCACTTT
J: TRBJ2-5; V: TRBV5-8; D: TRBD1; size: few; CDR3: CASSPGQADQETQYF; DNA: TGTGCCAGCAGCCCAGGACAGGCTGACCAAGAGACCCAGTACTTC
J: TRBJ2-1; V: TRBV20-1; D: NA; size: once; CDR3: CSASRRAGTGEQFF; DNA: TGCAGTGCTAGTCGGAGGGCGGGCACGGGGGAGCAGTTCTTC
J: TRBJ1-5; V: TRBV6-5; D: NA; size: NA; CDR3: CASSYSKTTYNQPQHF; DNA: TGTGCCAGCAGTTACTCGAAAACAACCTACAATCAGCCCCAGCATTTT
J: TRBJ2-3; V: TRBV6-2/TRBV6-3; D: TRBD2; size: NA; CDR3: CASSYPTEWTSGWPDTQYF; DNA: TGTGCCAGCAGTTACCCTACGGAGTGGACTAGCGGGTGGCCAGATACGCAGTATTTT
J: TRBJ1-1; V: TRBV6-2/TRBV6-3; D: TRBD1; size: NA; CDR3: CASSYSIGDRVYTEAFF; DNA: TGTGCCAGCAGTTACTCGATCGGGGACAGGGTATACACTGAAGCTTTCTTT
J: TRBJ1-2; V: TRBV27; D: TRBD1; size: NA; CDR3: CASSPRQGHGYTF; DNA: TGTGCCAGCAGTCCTCGACAGGGGCATGGCTACACCTTC
J: TRBJ2-7; V: TRBV7-2; D: NA; size: medium-sized; CDR3: CASSLARQWEQYF; DNA: TGTGCCAGCAGCTTAGCGCGGCAGTGGGAGCAGTACTTC
J: TRBJ1-2; V: TRBV7-2; D: TRBD1; size: NA; CDR3: CASSSDRGRGGYTF; DNA: TGTGCCAGCAGCTCCGACAGGGGGCGCGGCGGCTACACCTTC
J: TRBJ1-1; V: TRBV7-9; D: NA; size: NA; CDR3: CASSSQGNTEAFF; DNA: TGTGCCAGCAGTTCTCAGGGGAACACTGAAGCTTTCTTT
J: TRBJ2-1; V: TRBV6-1; D: TRBD2; size: few; CDR3: CASSSLAGGGYNEQFF; DNA: TGTGCCAGCAGCTCACTAGCGGGAGGGGGGTACAATGAGCAGTTCTTC
J: TRBJ1-2; V: TRBV10-3; D: NA; size: few; CDR3: CAISESSPEGYTF; DNA: TGTGCCATCAGTGAGTCGAGTCCGGAAGGCTACACCTTC
J: TRBJ2-5; V: TRBV20-1; D: NA; size: NA; CDR3: CSAATLETQYF; DNA: TGCAGTGCTGCCACTTTGGAGACCCAGTACTTC
J: TRBJ2-7; V: TRBV6-5; D: TRBD2; size: few; CDR3: CASSYSRTSGASYEQYF; DNA: TGTGCCAGCAGTTACTCAAGGACTAGCGGGGCCTCCTACGAGCAGTACTTC
J: TRBJ2-7; V: TRBV11-2; D: NA; size: once; CDR3: CASSLDRSYEQYF; DNA: TGTGCCAGCAGCTTAGATCGGAGCTACGAGCAGTACTTC
J: TRBJ1-1; V: TRBV20-1; D: TRBD1; size: NA; CDR3: CSAVLRGRGRSEAFF; DNA: TGCAGTGCTGTCCTCCGAGGCAGGGGGAGATCCGAAGCTTTCTTT
J: TRBJ1-6; V: TRBV6-1; D: NA; size: few; CDR3: CASTVAGSNSPLHF; DNA: TGTGCCAGCACAGTCGCAGGGTCTAATTCACCCCTCCACTTT
J: TRBJ2-5; V: TRBV7-2; D: NA; size: NA; CDR3: CASSLVGETQYF; DNA: TGTGCCAGCAGCTTAGTGGGAGAGACCCAGTACTTC
J: TRBJ1-2; V: TRBV7-2; D: NA; size: few; CDR3: CASSLVQTVNYGYTF; DNA: TGTGCCAGCAGCTTAGTCCAGACAGTTAACTATGGCTACACCTTC
J: TRBJ1-2; V: TRBV20-1; D: NA; size: NA; CDR3: CSADPGQNYGYTF; DNA: TGCAGTGCTGATCCCGGGCAGAACTATGGCTACACCTTC
J: TRBJ2-1; V: TRBV20-1; D: NA; size: NA; CDR3: CSAPRPTNEQFF; DNA: TGCAGTGCTCCCAGGCCCACCAATGAGCAGTTCTTC
J: TRBJ1-1; V: TRBV7-3; D: NA; size: NA; CDR3: CASSFGTTGTEAFF; DNA: TGTGCCAGCAGCTTCGGCACGACGGGGACTGAAGCTTTCTTT
J: TRBJ2-3; V: TRBV7-7; D: NA; size: few; CDR3: CASSRTGLADTQYF; DNA: TGTGCTAGCAGCCGCACAGGGTTGGCAGATACGCAGTATTTT
J: TRBJ1-5; V: TRBV28; D: NA; size: NA; CDR3: CASSLYPISYPNQPQHF; DNA: TGTGCCAGCAGTTTATATCCCATTTCGTATCCCAATCAGCCCCAGCATTTT
J: TRBJ2-7; V: TRBV7-2; D: NA; size: few; CDR3: CASSPPSTVVGQYF; DNA: TGTGCCAGCAGCCCACCGTCCACAGTGGTCGGACAGTACTTC
J: TRBJ2-3; V: TRBV7-3; D: NA; size: few; CDR3: CASSLLGITDTQYF; DNA: TGTGCCAGCAGCTTACTGGGGATCACAGATACGCAGTATTTT
J: TRBJ2-5; V: TRBV6-5; D: TRBD2; size: few; CDR3: CASSYPSGGKETQYF; DNA: TGTGCCAGCAGTTACCCTAGCGGGGGAAAAGAGACCCAGTACTTC
J: TRBJ2-5; V: TRBV20-1; D: TRBD1; size: NA; CDR3: CSVQGDVQETQYF; DNA: TGCAGTGTCCAGGGGGATGTCCAAGAGACCCAGTACTTC
J: TRBJ2-5; V: TRBV25-1; D: TRBD2; size: few; CDR3: CASSGGLAGNQETQYF; DNA: TGTGCCAGCAGTGGGGGTTTAGCGGGGAACCAAGAGACCCAGTACTTC
J: TRBJ1-5; V: TRBV12-3/TRBV12-4; D: TRBD1; size: NA; CDR3: CASSIGQVSNQPQHF; DNA: TGTGCCAGCAGTATTGGACAGGTTAGCAATCAGCCCCAGCATTTT
J: TRBJ2-3; V: TRBV7-8; D: TRBD2; size: few; CDR3: CASSLRLAGSTDTQYF; DNA: TGTGCCAGCAGCCTACGACTAGCGGGAAGCACAGATACGCAGTATTTT
J: TRBJ1-2; V: TRBV20-1; D: TRBD1; size: few; CDR3: CSAVDRGYGYTF; DNA: TGCAGTGCTGTAGACAGGGGATATGGCTACACCTTC
J: TRBJ2-6; V: TRBV7-2; D: TRBD2; size: NA; CDR3: CASSFLRGGLSYGANVLTF; DNA: TGTGCCAGCAGCTTCCTGCGGGGGGGCCTTTCCTATGGGGCCAACGTCCTGACTTTC
J: TRBJ2-5; V: TRBV15; D: NA; size: few; CDR3: CATSRDNPILGETQYF; DNA: TGTGCCACCAGCAGAGATAACCCAATACTGGGGGAGACCCAGTACTTC
J: TRBJ1-2; V: TRBV7-2; D: NA; size: NA; CDR3: CASSLAWGDDYGYTF; DNA: TGTGCCAGCAGCTTAGCCTGGGGTGACGACTATGGCTACACCTTC